This T cell receptor beta chain appears in the sequencing data of a study of Ad26.COV2.S vaccination and SARS-CoV-2 variants. Treatment indicated: around 19 received Ad26.COV2.S at low or high dose, single or two shots; about five received placebo; per-sample allocation not given. Repertoires come from day 63 after the first vaccine or placebo injection. Spike of the Wuhan-strain SARS-CoV-2 was expressed by an Ad26 vector, which formed the vaccine. About this clone itself: The antigen remains unidentified.

The repertoire was sequenced with immunoSEQ multiplex PCR; TCRdb's copy has only in-frame clones and lacks some. The data show more than 300,000 clones, about 86% seen once. V lost 2 bases and J lost 3; bases outside the gene matches: 10. The germline CDR1 and CDR2 sequences are SEHNR and FQNEAQ (reference sequence). The CDR3 extends over 16 amino acids. Broader study findings: There was a possibility that the TCR breadth and depth analyses underestimated total T cell responses. With respect to non-spike TCR breadth, vaccine and placebo recipients were similar.

The receptor comes from a person aged 18 to 59 who received the Ad26.COV2.S COVID-19 vaccine or a placebo. The sequenced sample was peripheral blood, obtained in a trial of Ad26.COV2.S vaccine versus placebo. The rearrangement joins TRBV7-9 to TRBJ2-7; 7 nucleotides match TRBD2. In DNA form, the CDR3 reads TGTGCCAGCAGCTTATATAGGGAGGGGCGCATCTACGAGCAGTACTTC. Protein product: CASSLYREGRIYEQYF.